This paragraph reports one T cell receptor beta chain. The antigen is undetermined. Survey-depth TCRbeta CDR3 sequencing reported V/J genes and productive frequencies. Generated by immunoSEQ multiplex PCR, the TCRdb table keeps only in-frame clones and is missing some. The repertoire holds some 45,000 clones, over 85% seen once, with roughly 3.8% in the top ten. These data originate in a study of tissue T cells after allogeneic stem cell transplantation. Study overall: Smaller viable blood or marrow samples skipped sorting for direct DNA extraction.

Overall study results and limits: Within patients, tissue anatomy strongly shaped TCR repertoire composition.

The CDR3 loop spans 16 amino acids. V shed 6 bases and J 2 bases; nucleotides not matched to a gene: 11. Germline-derived CDR1 and CDR2 are SGHTA and FQGNSA. The material was blood, obtained before transplantation. The chain is built from TRBV7-2 and TRBJ2-3; TRBD2 aligns across 7 bases. This receptor was obtained from a woman aged 40-75 years who later had graft-versus-host disease after an allogeneic stem cell transplant. CDR3 sequence reads: CASSWGGVLATDTQYF. Here the CDR3 DNA reads TGTGCCAGCAGTTGGGGAGGGGTTCTAGCCACAGATACGCAGTATTTT.